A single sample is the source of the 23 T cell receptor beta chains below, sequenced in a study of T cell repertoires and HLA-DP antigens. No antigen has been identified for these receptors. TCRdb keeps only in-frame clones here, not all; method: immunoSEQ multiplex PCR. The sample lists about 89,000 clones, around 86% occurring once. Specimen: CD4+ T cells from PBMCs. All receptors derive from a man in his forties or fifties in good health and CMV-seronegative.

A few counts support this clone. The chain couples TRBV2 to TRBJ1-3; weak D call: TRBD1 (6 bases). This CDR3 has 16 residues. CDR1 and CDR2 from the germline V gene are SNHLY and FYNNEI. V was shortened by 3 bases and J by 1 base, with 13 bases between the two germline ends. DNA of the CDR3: TGTGCCAGCAGTGAGACAGGACGTTTATCTGGAAACACCATATATTTT. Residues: CASSETGRLSGNTIYF.

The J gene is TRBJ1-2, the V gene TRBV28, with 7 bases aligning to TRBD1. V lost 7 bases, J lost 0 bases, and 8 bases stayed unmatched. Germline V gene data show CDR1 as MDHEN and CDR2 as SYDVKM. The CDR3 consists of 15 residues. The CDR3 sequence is CASMTGTASNYGYTF. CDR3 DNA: TGTGCCAGCATGACGGGGACAGCGTCTAACTATGGCTACACCTTC.

The chain's CDR3 is CASGAPGTALNQPQHF. The CDR3 nucleotides read TGTGCCAGCGGAGCGCCCGGGACAGCTCTCAATCAGCCCCAGCATTTT. The chain combines TRBV6-6 with TRBJ1-5; the match to TRBD1 covers 7 bases. Trimming at V came to 8 bases and at J to 3 bases, leaving 13 bases not matched to a gene. This CDR3 is 16 amino acids long. Germline V gives CDR1 MNHNY, CDR2 SVGAGI (reference sequence).

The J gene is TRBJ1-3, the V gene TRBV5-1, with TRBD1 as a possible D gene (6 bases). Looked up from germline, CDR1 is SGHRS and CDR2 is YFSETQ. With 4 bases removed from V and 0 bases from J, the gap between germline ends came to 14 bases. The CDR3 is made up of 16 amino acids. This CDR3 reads CASSTGGTTSGNTIYF. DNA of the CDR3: TGCGCCAGCAGCACTGGGGGCACGACCTCTGGAAACACCATATATTTT.

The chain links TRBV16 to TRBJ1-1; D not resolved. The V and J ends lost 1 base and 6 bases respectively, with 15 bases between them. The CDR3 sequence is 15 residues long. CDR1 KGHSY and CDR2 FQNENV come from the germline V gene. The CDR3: CASSQFLPSTAEAFF. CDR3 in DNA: TGTGCCAGCAGCCAATTCCTACCCTCCACGGCTGAAGCTTTCTTT.

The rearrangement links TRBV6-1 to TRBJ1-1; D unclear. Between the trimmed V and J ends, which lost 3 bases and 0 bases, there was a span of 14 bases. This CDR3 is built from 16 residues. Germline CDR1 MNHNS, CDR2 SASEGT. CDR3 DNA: TGTGCCAGCAGTGAGAGCGCAGACTATATGAACACTGAAGCTTTCTTT. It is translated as CASSESADYMNTEAFF.

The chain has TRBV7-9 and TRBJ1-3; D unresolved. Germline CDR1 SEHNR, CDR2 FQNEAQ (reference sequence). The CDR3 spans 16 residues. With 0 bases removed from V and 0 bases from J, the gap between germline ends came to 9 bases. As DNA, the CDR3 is TGTGCCAGCAGCTTAGCGGACCTCATCTCTGGAAACACCATATATTTT. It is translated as CASSLADLISGNTIYF.

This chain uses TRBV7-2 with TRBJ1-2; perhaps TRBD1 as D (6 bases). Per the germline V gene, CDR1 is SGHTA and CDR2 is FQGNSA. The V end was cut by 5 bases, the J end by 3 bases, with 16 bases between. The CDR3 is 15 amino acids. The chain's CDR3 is CASSTKNRDHYGYTF. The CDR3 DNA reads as TGTGCCAGCAGCACCAAAAACAGGGATCACTATGGCTACACCTTC.

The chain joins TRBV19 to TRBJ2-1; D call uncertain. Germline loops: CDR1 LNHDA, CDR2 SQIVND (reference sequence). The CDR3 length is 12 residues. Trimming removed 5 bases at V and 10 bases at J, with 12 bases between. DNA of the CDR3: TGTGCCAGTAGTGTGGGGATTTTGGAGCAGTTCTTC. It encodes CASSVGILEQFF. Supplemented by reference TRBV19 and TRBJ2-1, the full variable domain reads DGGITQSPKYLFRKEGQNVTLSCEQNLNHDAMYWYRQDPGQGLRLIYYSQIVNDFQKGDIAEGYSVSREKKESFPLTVTSAQKNPTAFYLCASSVGILEQFFGPGTRLTVL.

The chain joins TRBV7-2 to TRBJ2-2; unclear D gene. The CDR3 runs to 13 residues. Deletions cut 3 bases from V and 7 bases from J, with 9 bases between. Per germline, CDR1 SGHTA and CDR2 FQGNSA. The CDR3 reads CASSLVTDGELFF. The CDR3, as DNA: TGTGCCAGCAGCTTGGTAACGGACGGGGAGCTGTTTTTT.

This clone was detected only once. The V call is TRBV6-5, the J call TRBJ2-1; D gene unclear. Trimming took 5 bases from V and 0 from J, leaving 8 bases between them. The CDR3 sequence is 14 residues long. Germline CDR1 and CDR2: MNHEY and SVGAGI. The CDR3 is CASSDASSYNEQFF. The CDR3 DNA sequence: TGTGCCAGCAGTGACGCGAGCTCCTACAATGAGCAGTTCTTC.

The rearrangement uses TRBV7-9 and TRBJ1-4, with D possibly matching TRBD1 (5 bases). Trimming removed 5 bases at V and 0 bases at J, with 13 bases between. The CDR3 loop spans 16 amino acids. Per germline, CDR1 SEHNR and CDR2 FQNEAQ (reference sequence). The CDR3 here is CASSPYGAATNEKLFF. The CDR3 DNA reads TGTGCCAGCAGCCCTTACGGGGCCGCAACTAATGAAAAACTGTTTTTT.

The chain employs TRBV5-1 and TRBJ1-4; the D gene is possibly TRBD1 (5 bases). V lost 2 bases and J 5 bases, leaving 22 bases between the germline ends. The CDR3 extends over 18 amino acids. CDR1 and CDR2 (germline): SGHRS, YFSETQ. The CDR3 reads CASSFDSPTRSRNEKLFF. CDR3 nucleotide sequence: TGCGCCAGCAGCTTCGACAGTCCCACCAGATCCAGAAATGAAAAACTGTTTTTT.

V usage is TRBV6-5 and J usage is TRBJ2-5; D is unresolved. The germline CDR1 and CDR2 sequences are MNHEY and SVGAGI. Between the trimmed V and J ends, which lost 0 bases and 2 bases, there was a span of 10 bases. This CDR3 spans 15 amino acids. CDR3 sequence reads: CASSYSNGKQETQYF. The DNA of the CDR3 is TGTGCCAGCAGTTACTCCAACGGAAAACAAGAGACCCAGTACTTC.

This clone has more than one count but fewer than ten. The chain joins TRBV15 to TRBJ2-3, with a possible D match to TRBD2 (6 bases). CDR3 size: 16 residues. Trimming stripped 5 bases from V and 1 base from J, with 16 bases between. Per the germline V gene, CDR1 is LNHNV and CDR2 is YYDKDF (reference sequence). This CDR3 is CATSGFGGGGTDTQYF. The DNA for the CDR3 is TGTGCCACCAGCGGGTTTGGGGGAGGCGGCACAGATACGCAGTATTTT.

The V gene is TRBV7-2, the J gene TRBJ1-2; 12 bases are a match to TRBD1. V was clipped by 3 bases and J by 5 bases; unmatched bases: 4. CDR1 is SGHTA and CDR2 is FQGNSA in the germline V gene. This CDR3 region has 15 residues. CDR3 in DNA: TGTGCCAGCAGCTTCGGGACAGGGGGCGGATATGGCTACACCTTC. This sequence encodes CASSFGTGGGYGYTF.

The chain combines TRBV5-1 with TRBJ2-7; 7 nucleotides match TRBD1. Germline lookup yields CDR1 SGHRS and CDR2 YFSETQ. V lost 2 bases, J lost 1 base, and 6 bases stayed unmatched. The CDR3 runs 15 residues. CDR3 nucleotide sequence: TGCGCCAGCAGCTTCCGGGACAGTTTTTCCTACGAGCAGTACTTC. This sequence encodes CASSFRDSFSYEQYF.

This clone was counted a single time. This CDR3 reads CASSLLQGAYYEQYF. The CDR3 DNA reads as TGCGCCAGCAGCTTGCTTCAGGGGGCCTACTACGAGCAGTACTTC. The chain employs TRBV5-1 and TRBJ2-7; 8 bases are shared with TRBD1. There are 15 residues in the CDR3. Trimming took 1 base from V and 3 from J; bases not matched to a gene: 6. CDR1 and CDR2 from the germline V gene are SGHRS and YFSETQ.

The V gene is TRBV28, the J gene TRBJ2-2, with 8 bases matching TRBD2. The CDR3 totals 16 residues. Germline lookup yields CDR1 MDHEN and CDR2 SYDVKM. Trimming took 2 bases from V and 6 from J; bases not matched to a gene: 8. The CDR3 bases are TGTGCCAGCAGTTTAATAGCGGGAAGGGCCGCCGGGGAGCTGTTTTTT. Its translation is CASSLIAGRAAGELFF.

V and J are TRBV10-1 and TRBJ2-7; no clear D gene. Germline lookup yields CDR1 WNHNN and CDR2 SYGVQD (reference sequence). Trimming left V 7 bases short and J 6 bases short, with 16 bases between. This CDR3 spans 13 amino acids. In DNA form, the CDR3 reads TGCGCCAGCACCCCCGGGCCTGACCGCGAGCAGTACTTC. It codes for CASTPGPDREQYF.

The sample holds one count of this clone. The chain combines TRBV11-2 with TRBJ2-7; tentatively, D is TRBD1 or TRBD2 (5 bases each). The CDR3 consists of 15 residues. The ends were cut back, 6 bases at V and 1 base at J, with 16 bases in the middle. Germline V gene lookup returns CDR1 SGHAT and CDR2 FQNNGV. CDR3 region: CASSRPGPKSYEQYF. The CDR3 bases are TGTGCCAGCAGTCGCCCGGGACCAAAATCCTACGAGCAGTACTTC.

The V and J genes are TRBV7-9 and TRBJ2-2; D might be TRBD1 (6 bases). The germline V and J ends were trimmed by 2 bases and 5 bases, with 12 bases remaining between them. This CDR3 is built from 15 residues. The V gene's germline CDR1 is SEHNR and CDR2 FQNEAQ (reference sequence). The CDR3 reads CASSLSGVGTGELFF. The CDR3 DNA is TGTGCCAGCAGCTTATCAGGGGTCGGGACCGGGGAGCTGTTTTTT.

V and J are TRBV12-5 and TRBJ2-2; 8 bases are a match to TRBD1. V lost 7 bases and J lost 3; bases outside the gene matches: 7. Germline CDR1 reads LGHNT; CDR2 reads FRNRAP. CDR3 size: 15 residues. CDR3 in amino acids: CASAPQGADTGELFF. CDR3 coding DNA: TGTGCTAGTGCACCCCAGGGGGCGGACACCGGGGAGCTGTTTTTT.